These T cell receptor beta chains were read from a single sample in a study of blood T cell repertoires in COVID-19. Profiling relied on immunoSEQ multiplex PCR, and the TCRdb table lists in-frame clones only, not all of them. The profile shows approximately 670,000 clones, 90% of them singletons. The sample was peripheral blood. These receptors were collected from a woman aged 18-29 years with acute or convalescent COVID-19. The CDR3 runs from the conserved cysteine through the conserved F or W. D genes are given only for firm matches. Clone size appears in some rows only: once, few, many, or a class for an expanded clone.

V gene	clone size	D gene	J gene	CDR3 DNA	CDR3 protein
TRBV2	once	TRBD1	TRBJ1-2	TGTGCCAGCGGCGGGACAGGGTTTACAGAGTATGGCTACACCTTC	CASGGTGFTEYGYTF
TRBV7-9	.	TRBD1	TRBJ1-1	TGTGCCAGCAGCCACGGACAGGGCGACACTGAAGCTTTCTTT	CASSHGQGDTEAFF
TRBV7-2	.	TRBD2	TRBJ2-7	TGTGCCAGCAGCCCGGCGGGGGGGTACTACGAGCAGTACTTC	CASSPAGGYYEQYF
TRBV29-1	.	.	TRBJ1-1	TGCAGCGTTGAGCGGCACAAGAACACTGAAGCTTTCTTT	CSVERHKNTEAFF
TRBV5-1	once	.	TRBJ2-5	TGCGCCAGCAGCGGCAGCCAAGAGACCCAGTACTTC	CASSGSQETQYF
TRBV29-1	.	TRBD2	TRBJ2-5	TGCAGCGTTGATGCTAGCGGGTTTCAAGAGACCCAGTACTTC	CSVDASGFQETQYF
TRBV5-1	.	TRBD1	TRBJ1-2	TGCGCCAGCAGCTTGGGGGACAGGGACTATGGCTACACCTTC	CASSLGDRDYGYTF
TRBV3-1/TRBV3-2	.	.	TRBJ1-5	TGTGCCAGCAGCTCTGGCGGTTCTAATCAGCCCCAGCATTTT	CASSSGGSNQPQHF
TRBV4-1	.	.	TRBJ1-3	TGCGCCAGCAGCCAAGATGTCAGCTCTGGAAACACCATATATTTT	CASSQDVSSGNTIYF
TRBV3-1/TRBV3-2	.	TRBD2	TRBJ2-3	TGTGCCAGCAGTCAAACCTTAAGACTAGCGGGCTACACAGATACGCAGTATTTT	CASSQTLRLAGYTDTQYF
TRBV18	.	.	TRBJ1-6	TGTGCCAGCTCCTCGGACTCACCTAATTCACCCCTCCACTTT	CASSSDSPNSPLHF
TRBV5-1	once	TRBD1	TRBJ1-3	TGCGCCAGCAGCTTCGCCACAGGGGGTCCTGGAAACACCATATATTTT	CASSFATGGPGNTIYF
TRBV5-1	.	.	TRBJ1-6	TGCGCCAGCAGCTCCTCCAATTCACCCCTCCACTTT	CASSSSNSPLHF
TRBV24-1	once	.	TRBJ2-2	TGTGCCACCAGTGACCGGGACACCGGGGAGCTGTTTTTT	CATSDRDTGELFF
TRBV7-2	.	.	TRBJ1-5	TGTGCCAGCAGCACAGATAGCAATCAGCCCCAGCATTTT	CASSTDSNQPQHF
TRBV5-1	once	.	TRBJ1-2	TGCGCCAGCAGCCAGGGCGAGGCTAACTATGGCTACACCTTC	CASSQGEANYGYTF
TRBV11-1	.	.	TRBJ1-6	TGTGCCAGCAGCTTTCGGGAAGGCGGAGGAAATTCACCCCTCCACTTT	CASSFREGGGNSPLHF
TRBV4-1	.	TRBD1	TRBJ1-1	TGCGCCAGCAGCCAGCCGGCTCGACAGGGTCAGAAGAACACTGAAGCTTTCTTT	CASSQPARQGQKNTEAFF
TRBV5-1	.	TRBD1	TRBJ2-7	TGCGCCAGCAGCATAGGGACAGGGGTAGAGCAGTACTTC	CASSIGTGVEQYF
TRBV5-1	.	TRBD1	TRBJ1-1	TGCGCCAGCAGCTTTAGTATAGGACAGGGGGTCAACACTGAAGCTTTCTTT	CASSFSIGQGVNTEAFF
TRBV4-1	.	.	TRBJ1-1	TGCGCCAGCAGCCAACCGGGTAGGGGCACTGAAGCTTTCTTT	CASSQPGRGTEAFF
TRBV27	.	.	TRBJ2-5	TGTGCCAGCAGTTTTCCCTGCCCCGACAGGTCTGAAAAAGAGACCCAGTACTTC	CASSFPCPDRSEKETQYF